This TCR beta chain appears in the sequencing data of a study of CD8+ T cells in alopecia areata. Study overall: Tofacitinib administration to treated patients was oral, at 5 to 10 mg twice daily.

Details on this clone: Its antigen is currently unknown.

Germline V CDR1 and CDR2: GTSNPN, SVGIG (reference sequence). V was clipped by 5 bases and J by 1 base; unmatched bases: 6. There are 14 residues in the CDR3. Study observations and caveats: Scalp data also include sequences from resident alphabeta T cells of normal skin.

Sequencing templates came from extracted RNA that was reverse transcribed into cDNA. Profiled with immunoSEQ multiplex PCR; TCRdb holds only in-frame clones, not every one. The table shows under 250,000 clones, with 57% occurring only once. Researchers took lesional scalp punch biopsies and peripheral blood from people who were alopecia areata patients. PBMCs provided sorted CD4+ and CD8+ T cells. The starting material was CD4+ T cells sorted from blood, obtained at week 0. The V gene is TRBV30, the J gene TRBJ1-1; 8 positions agree with TRBD1. This clonotype originated in a human donor with alopecia areata. The CDR3 DNA reads as TGTGCCTGGGGACAGGGCTTGAGGAACACTGAAGCTTTCTTT. Its protein product is CAWGQGLRNTEAFF.